This TCR beta chain was profiled in a study of glioma-infiltrating T cells. Study details: WHO grade II oligodendrogliomas or astrocytomas, plus non-recurrent WHO grade IV glioblastomas, were sampled. Study-wide findings and caveats: Patients with low tissue-blood divergence carried a signature set of shared blood CDR3 motifs. CDR3 overlap between tissue and blood was very small. Non-neoplastic patients had below-expected tissue-blood divergence, while all gliomas exceeded expectation.

This clonotype was recorded at least ten times. Its antigen is currently unknown. From germline, CDR1 is MNHNY and CDR2 SVGAGI (reference sequence). CDR3 length equals 15 residues. Trimming shortened V by 0 bases and J by 1 base, and 9 bases separated the two germline ends. TCR alpha and beta CDR3 regions were amplified from RNA using iRepertoire nested multiplex PCR. TCRdb processed the multiplex PCR reads anew with MiXCR; each CDR3 protein has one entry. This table holds about 400,000 distinct CDR3 sequences, less than 50% found once. The chain combines TRBV6-6 with TRBJ1-2, with unresolved D. The sequencing input was glioma tissue, nonneoplastic brain tissue, or PBMCs (not recorded which). The TCR comes from a human donor with low-grade glioma or glioblastoma, undergoing nonglioma brain surgery, or in good health (not recorded which). The DNA of the CDR3 is TGTGCCAGCAGTTACTCACCAGGATTTAACTATGGCTACACCTTC. Translation gives CASSYSPGFNYGYTF.